One and the same sample provided the 21 T cell receptor beta chains below, sequenced in a study of T cell responses to AZD1222 COVID-19 vaccine. The assay was immunoSEQ multiplex PCR, and TCRdb's table has in-frame clones only and misses some. Of tens of thousands of clones listed, about 89% were seen once; the top ten hold 5%. Source: peripheral blood, taken 28 days after the second AZD1222 dose. These receptors were obtained from an adult who received the AZD1222 COVID-19 vaccine.

This clone was counted only a few times. The chain is built from TRBV7-9 and TRBJ2-5, with 11 bases fitting TRBD1. CDR1 is SEHNR, CDR2 FQNEAQ, per germline (reference sequence). V dropped 5 bases and J dropped 2; count of bases not matched to a gene: 4. The CDR3 has 15 residues. CDR3 coding DNA: TGTGCCAGCAGCCCCGGGACAGGGGGGCAAGAGACCCAGTACTTC. Its translation: CASSPGTGGQETQYF.

The chain carries TRBV6-5 and TRBJ1-2; 7 positions agree with TRBD1. Losses at the gene ends were 4 bases for V and 4 bases for J; bases not matched to a gene: 9. The germline V gene has CDR1 MNHEY and CDR2 SVGAGI. CDR3 length: 15 amino acids. The CDR3 here is CASSSGSGQFYGYTF. For the CDR3, the DNA is TGTGCCAGCAGTTCCGGCTCGGGACAGTTCTATGGCTACACCTTC.

This sequence joins TRBV19 and TRBJ1-2; TRBD1 agrees at 7 bases. Germline values: CDR1 LNHDA, CDR2 SQIVND (reference sequence). J was trimmed by 3 bases and V by 9 bases; bases with no gene match: 13. The CDR3 extends over 15 amino acids. The CDR3 DNA is TGTGCCAGCGAGAGAAAGGGGGCGCCTTACTATGGCTACACCTTC. Its protein product is CASERKGAPYYGYTF.

The CDR3 reads CASSLADYGYTF. CDR3 DNA: TGTGCCAGCAGCTTAGCCGATTATGGCTACACCTTC. J is TRBJ1-2 and V is TRBV7-9; D gene unclear. The CDR3 consists of 12 residues. The V end lost 0 bases, the J end lost 5 bases, and 4 bases lay between the germline ends. CDR1 and CDR2 (germline): SEHNR, FQNEAQ (reference sequence).

V gene TRBV19 combines with J gene TRBJ1-1; D ambiguous. This CDR3 contains 14 residues. Germline V lookup: CDR1 LNHDA, CDR2 SQIVND (reference sequence). The V and J ends lost 10 bases and 4 bases respectively, with 19 bases between them. CDR3 sequence (DNA): TGTGCCACCCACCGGGGAGGGAGTGGCACTGAAGCTTTCTTT. It yields the protein CATHRGGSGTEAFF.

The CDR3 nucleotides are TGTGCCAGCACCGGGCAGGTGGGGACTGAAGCTTTCTTT. Amino acids: CASTGQVGTEAFF. This chain joins TRBV14 and TRBJ1-1; D remains ambiguous. V shed 7 bases and J shed 5 bases, with 14 bases lying between them. The germline V gene encodes CDR1 SGHDN and CDR2 FVKESK. There are 13 residues in the CDR3.

This chain uses TRBV3-1 (or the pseudogene TRBV3-2) with TRBJ1-1; 7 bases map to TRBD1. V lost 5 bases to trimming and J lost 11 bases; unmatched junction nucleotides: 8. CDR1 is LGHDT, CDR2 YNNKEL, per germline (reference sequence). CDR3 length: 12 residues. CDR3 DNA sequence: TGTGCCAGCAGCTTACGACAGGGCGATGCTTTCTTT. This translates into CASSLRQGDAFF.

DNA of the CDR3: TGTGCCAGCTCACCAAGATCGACTAGCGGGGGATCAAACAATGAGCAGTTCTTC. This translates into CASSPRSTSGGSNNEQFF. This chain connects TRBV18 to TRBJ2-1; 12 bases are a match to TRBD2. Germline lookup yields CDR1 KGHSH and CDR2 LQKENI. The CDR3 contains 18 residues. V lost 2 bases and J lost 5; bases outside the gene matches: 10.

The chain links TRBV13 to TRBJ1-2, with D perhaps matching TRBD1 (5 bases). This CDR3 contains 13 residues. Germline V lookup: CDR1 PRHDT, CDR2 FYEKMQ (reference sequence). With 2 bases removed from V and 7 bases from J, the gap between germline ends came to 11 bases. The CDR3 loop reads CASSLSGSFGYTF. CDR3 in DNA: TGTGCCAGCAGCTTATCAGGGAGCTTTGGCTACACCTTC.

This clone was seen more than once but under ten times. CDR3 DNA sequence: TGTGCCAGTAACCAGGGACAGGGCGCTAATGAAAAACTGTTTTTT. The encoded protein is CASNQGQGANEKLFF. This chain links TRBV19 with TRBJ1-4; 9 bases fit TRBD1. The CDR3 loop spans 15 amino acids. Germline V gene sequence: CDR1 LNHDA, CDR2 SQIVND (reference sequence). After removal of 7 bases from V and 3 bases from J, the junction contained 6 bases not matched to a gene.

The chain links TRBV9 to TRBJ1-4, with 7 nucleotides matching TRBD1. CDR3 length equals 15 residues. V was clipped by 4 bases and J by 4 bases; unmatched bases: 7. Germline V gene sequence: CDR1 SGDLS, CDR2 YYNGEE. CDR3 bases: TGTGCCAGCAGCCCCAGGGGACAGAATAATGAAAAACTGTTTTTT. Its translation: CASSPRGQNNEKLFF.

The V call is TRBV18, the J call TRBJ2-7, with TRBD1 matching over 7 bases. This CDR3 is 14 amino acids long. J gave up 1 base and V 0 bases, and 0 bases lay outside the gene matches. In germline, CDR1 is KGHSH, CDR2 LQKENI. Written as DNA, the CDR3 is TGTGCCAGCTCACCACCGGGACAGTCCTACGAGCAGTACTTC. Protein: CASSPPGQSYEQYF.

The rearrangement uses TRBV5-1 and TRBJ2-1, with TRBD1 matching over 8 bases. V dropped 2 bases and J dropped 2; count of bases not matched to a gene: 3. The germline CDR1 and CDR2 sequences are SGHRS and YFSETQ. The CDR3 consists of 15 residues. CDR3 region: CASSFGQGPYNEQFF. CDR3 DNA sequence: TGCGCCAGCAGCTTTGGACAGGGCCCCTACAATGAGCAGTTCTTC.

The chain links TRBV7-3 to TRBJ1-2; 8 bases align to TRBD1. From germline, CDR1 is SGHTA and CDR2 FQGTGA. The length of the CDR3 is 14 residues. V lost 5 bases to trimming and J lost 8 bases; unmatched junction nucleotides: 10. The CDR3 coding sequence is TGTGCCAGCAGCCCCACTGGGACAGGCGGCGGCTACACCTTC. Protein: CASSPTGTGGGYTF.

The V gene is TRBV5-6, the J gene TRBJ1-2; D gene ambiguous. V was cut by 4 bases and J by 2 bases, with 12 bases left in between. The CDR3 runs 14 residues. CDR1 SGHDT and CDR2 YYEEEE come from the germline V gene. The CDR3 DNA reads as TGTGCCAGCAGCCCGCCCGGGCAGAACTATGGCTACACCTTC. This sequence encodes CASSPPGQNYGYTF.

In DNA form, the CDR3 reads TGTGCCAGCAGCGTAGGGGTCCGTGACGAGCAGTACTTC. As protein: CASSVGVRDEQYF. This chain connects TRBV9 to TRBJ2-7, with D hard to call. CDR1 and CDR2 (germline): SGDLS, YYNGEE. The length of the CDR3 is 13 residues. V was shortened by 0 bases and J by 5 bases, with 9 bases between the two germline ends.

This chain connects TRBV3-1 (or the pseudogene TRBV3-2) to TRBJ2-3, with D maybe TRBD2 (6 bases). The V gene lost 0 bases and the J gene lost 8 bases, with 12 bases spanning the gap. The V gene's germline CDR1 is LGHDT and CDR2 YNNKEL (reference sequence). The CDR3 sequence is 14 residues long. The CDR3 loop is CASSQEGGGATQYF. The CDR3 nucleotides are TGTGCCAGCAGCCAAGAGGGAGGAGGGGCTACGCAGTATTTT.

The rearrangement joins TRBV9 to TRBJ1-3, with TRBD1 as a possible D gene (5 bases). Germline CDR1 reads SGDLS; CDR2 reads YYNGEE. The CDR3 is 15 residues long. Trimming pared 2 bases from V and 3 bases from J, leaving 12 bases between. In DNA, the CDR3 is TGTGCCAGCAGCGTCCGAGGGGCAGGTGGAAACACCATATATTTT. Amino acid sequence: CASSVRGAGGNTIYF.

This clone has only a few counts. The chain is built from TRBV19 and TRBJ1-5; maybe TRBD1 (6 bases). Trimming removed 4 bases from V and 3 bases from J, with 16 bases in between. Germline CDR1 is LNHDA and CDR2 is SQIVND (reference sequence). This CDR3 comprises 16 residues. The CDR3 loop reads CASSRLSSGDNQPQHF. CDR3 DNA sequence: TGTGCCAGTAGTAGATTAAGCTCAGGGGACAATCAGCCCCAGCATTTT. The variable domain in full, with the rest retrieved from reference TRBV19 and TRBJ1-5, is DGGITQSPKYLFRKEGQNVTLSCEQNLNHDAMYWYRQDPGQGLRLIYYSQIVNDFQKGDIAEGYSVSREKKESFPLTVTSAQKNPTAFYLCASSRLSSGDNQPQHFGDGTRLSIL.

This clone was seen only a few times. This chain links TRBV6-5 with TRBJ1-1, with D tentatively TRBD1 (6 bases). Trimming removed 8 bases from V and 5 bases from J, with 15 bases in between. CDR3 length: 13 residues. CDR1 and CDR2 (germline): MNHEY, SVGAGI. The chain's CDR3 is CASGWTVRTEAFF. CDR3 nucleotide sequence: TGTGCCAGCGGGTGGACAGTACGTACTGAAGCTTTCTTT.

The V and J genes are TRBV13 and TRBJ1-2; D unclear. Trimming took off 5 bases at V and 4 bases at J, with 20 bases between the two ends. CDR1 and CDR2 from the germline V gene are PRHDT and FYEKMQ (reference sequence). This CDR3 comprises 16 residues. In DNA, the CDR3 is TGTGCCAGCAGCCAATCGGTTGGCAGGCGAGCCTATGGCTACACCTTC. Amino acids: CASSQSVGRRAYGYTF.